The 11 T cell receptor beta chains given below trace back to one sample, sequenced in a study of identical twins. In TCRdb, the 5' RACE reads were re-called with MiXCR into one record per CDR3 protein. This table holds hundreds of thousands of distinct CDR3 sequences, over 8.5% found once. The data were also submitted as part of a second study, on yellow fever vaccine responses in identical twins.

The sample taken for sequencing was PBMCs. Receptor source: a woman aged 18-30 years in good health.

This clonotype was seen many times. The V gene is TRBV28, the J gene TRBJ2-3; D possibly corresponds to TRBD1 (6 bases). V lost 5 bases, J lost 4 bases, and 25 bases lay in between. Per germline, CDR1 MDHEN and CDR2 SYDVKM. The CDR3 covers 18 residues. CDR3 nucleotide sequence: TGTGCCAGCAGTGCATCTCCGGGACACAAAAGCGATGCAGATACGCAGTATTTT. Protein sequence: CASSASPGHKSDADTQYF.

This clonotype was observed a few times. V is TRBV12-3 or TRBV12-4 and J is TRBJ1-2; D is uncertain. This CDR3 spans 13 amino acids. Trimming removed 1 base from V and 8 bases from J, with 11 bases in between. The CDR3 coding sequence is TGTGCCAGCAGTTTAGAGGCCAGGTGGGGCTACACCTTC. Translated: CASSLEARWGYTF.

In this sample, this clonotype turned up many times. The CDR3 region has the DNA TGTGCCAGCAGTTTATGGAGGTCCTACAATGAGCAGTTCTTC. Translating gives CASSLWRSYNEQFF. The rearrangement links TRBV28 to TRBJ2-1; D gene unclear. Germline V gene lookup returns CDR1 MDHEN and CDR2 SYDVKM. CDR3 length equals 14 residues. Deletions cut 0 bases from V and 1 base from J, with 4 bases between.

As for this clonotype: This may be a read error: a much more frequent sequence differs by one nucleotide. The chain combines TRBV5-5 with TRBJ2-7; 11 bases map to TRBD1. The CDR3 length is 14 residues. V trimming: 5 bases; J trimming: 3 bases; junction bases outside the gene matches: 4. CDR1 is SGHKS, CDR2 YYEKEE, per germline (reference sequence). This chain's CDR3 is CASRPGTGGYEQYF. In DNA, the CDR3 is TGTGCCAGCAGACCCGGGACAGGGGGCTACGAGCAGTACTTC.

This clonotype has a handful of counts. The chain joins TRBV7-8 to TRBJ1-5, with D unresolved. Germline V gene lookup returns CDR1 SGHVS and CDR2 FQNEAQ. The CDR3 is made up of 15 amino acids. With 1 base removed from V and 5 bases from J, the gap between germline ends came to 12 bases. Written as DNA, the CDR3 is TGTGCCAGCAGCTTAGATGTGGTCCGAGATCAGCCCCAGCATTTT. This sequence encodes CASSLDVVRDQPQHF.

The CDR3 spells CASSLALAGGPIGETQYF. The CDR3 DNA sequence: TGCGCCAGCAGCTTGGCCCTAGCGGGGGGGCCAATAGGAGAGACCCAGTACTTC. The V gene is TRBV5-1, the J gene TRBJ2-5, with 12 nucleotides matching TRBD2. The germline CDR1 and CDR2 sequences are SGHRS and YFSETQ. V gave up 0 bases and J gave up 4 bases; unmatched junction bases: 10. This CDR3 is built from 18 residues.

This clonotype was picked up many times. The J gene is TRBJ2-1, the V gene TRBV7-9, with D hard to call. Germline assignment: CDR1 SEHNR and CDR2 FQNEAQ (reference sequence). V lost 5 bases and J lost 5, with 16 bases in between. The CDR3 is 15 amino acids. CDR3 nucleotides: TGTGCCAGCAGCCCGTCCCTAGGACCCAACAATGAGCAGTTCTTC. This translates into CASSPSLGPNNEQFF.

This clonotype was detected a few times. V and J are TRBV5-8 and TRBJ2-1; D gene ambiguous. The CDR3 extends over 15 amino acids. V dropped 1 base and J dropped 4 bases, with 12 bases sitting between them. Per the germline V gene, CDR1 is SGHTS and CDR2 is YDEGEE. The CDR3 DNA follows: TGTGCCAGCAGCTTGAGGCAACTCTCTTACAATGAGCAGTTCTTC. Amino acid sequence: CASSLRQLSYNEQFF.

This clonotype turned up a few times. This chain joins TRBV20-1 and TRBJ2-1; 8 bases line up with TRBD2. Germline trimming cut 0 bases from V and 9 bases from J; bases unmatched to any gene: 13. This CDR3 is 16 amino acids long. CDR1 DFQATT and CDR2 SNEGSKA come from the germline V gene (reference sequence). CDR3 bases: TGCAGTGCTAGAGATCGTCTCAGAGCGGGAGCGGGTGAGCAGTTCTTC. Amino acid sequence: CSARDRLRAGAGEQFF.

CDR3 DNA: TGTGCCTGGAGTGTGGGTTACACAGATACGCAGTATTTT. It is translated as CAWSVGYTDTQYF. The J gene is TRBJ2-3, the V gene TRBV30, with no clear D. The CDR3 loop spans 13 amino acids. Germline-derived CDR1 and CDR2 are GTSNPN and SVGIG (reference sequence). V was pared by 0 bases and J by 2 bases, with 6 bases between.

This clonotype was picked up a small number of times. The V and J genes are TRBV3-1 and TRBJ2-5; 7 positions agree with TRBD2. This CDR3 comprises 18 residues. In germline, CDR1 is LGHDT, CDR2 YNNKEL (reference sequence). With V trimmed by 3 bases and J by 5 bases, 18 bases remained unmatched. DNA of the CDR3: TGTGCCAGCAGCCACCTCTCTTCCGGGGGGACCTTGGGCGAGACCCAGTACTTC. Translated: CASSHLSSGGTLGETQYF.